The 20 T cell receptor beta chains below were found in one sample sequenced in a study of CD8 T cells in ankylosing spondylitis. Study-level results: A TCR beta motif of under ten highly homologous variants seemed to mark ankylosing spondylitis blood.

These receptors have no known antigen. Each CDR3 protein gets one entry after TCRdb re-called the 5' RACE reads with MiXCR. This table holds 700,000 to 1,000,000 distinct CDR3 sequences, 12% found once. The specimen was blood, either unsorted or a sorted T cell fraction (not recorded which). The origin of the receptors is a male donor with ankylosing spondylitis.

The chain uses TRBV28 and TRBJ1-5; tentatively, D is TRBD1 (5 bases). V lost 4 bases and J lost 1, with 8 bases in between. The germline CDR1 and CDR2 sequences are MDHEN and SYDVKM. This CDR3 is built from 14 residues. Here the CDR3 DNA reads TGTGCCAGCAGTTCCCCAGGGAGCAATCAGCCCCAGCATTTT. Its protein is CASSSPGSNQPQHF. The full variable domain, in which reference TRBV28 and TRBJ1-5 provide the parts outside the CDR3, is DVKVTQSSRYLVKRTGEKVFLECVQDMDHENMFWYRQDPGLGLRLIYFSYDVKMKEKGDIPEGYSVSREKKERFSLILESASTNQTSMYLCASSSPGSNQPQHFGDGTRLSIL.

In its sample, this clonotype was seen a few times. The V gene is TRBV7-2, the J gene TRBJ2-7; 11 bases map to TRBD1. CDR1 and CDR2 from the germline V gene are SGHTA and FQGNSA. The CDR3 spans 14 residues. J was trimmed by 6 bases and V by 3 bases; bases with no gene match: 4. Here the CDR3 DNA reads TGTGCCAGCAGCTTCCGGGACAGGGGGAGCGAGCAGTACTTC. Its protein is CASSFRDRGSEQYF. Drawing the rest from reference TRBV7-2 and TRBJ2-7, the complete variable domain is GAGVSQSPSNKVTEKGKDVELRCDPISGHTALYWYRQSLGQGLEFLIYFQGNSAPDKSGLPSDRFSAERTGGSVSTLTIQRTQQEDSAVYLCASSFRDRGSEQYFGPGTRLTVT.

There are a few counts of this clonotype. The V call is TRBV20-1, the J call TRBJ1-1; TRBD1 might be the D (5 bases). V was cut by 3 bases and J by 4 bases, with 15 bases left in between. Per the germline V gene, CDR1 is DFQATT and CDR2 is SNEGSKA (reference sequence). CDR3 length: 14 residues. The CDR3 nucleotides read TGCAGTGCTAGGCGGGTGGGAGGGGTCACTGAAGCTTTCTTT. Protein product: CSARRVGGVTEAFF.

The chain recombines TRBV7-2 with TRBJ2-7; the D is unclear. Germline-derived CDR1 and CDR2 are SGHTA and FQGNSA. The length of the CDR3 is 14 residues. V lost 0 bases and J 1 base, leaving 7 bases between the germline ends. The CDR3 sequence: CASSLAQRSYEQYF. The CDR3 DNA reads TGTGCCAGCAGCTTAGCACAGAGATCCTACGAGCAGTACTTC.

The sample holds a few counts of this clonotype. The V and J genes are TRBV12-3 or TRBV12-4 and TRBJ2-5; D uncertain. The ends were cut back, 6 bases at V and 0 bases at J, with 11 bases in the middle. The CDR3 contains 14 residues. The CDR3 loop reads CASSRPNNQETQYF. In nucleotides, the CDR3 is TGTGCCAGCAGCCGACCTAACAACCAAGAGACCCAGTACTTC.

The CDR3, as DNA: TGCACCAGCAGCGCTACTTATAGGACGTTCTATGGCTACACCTTC. Residues: CTSSATYRTFYGYTF. This chain connects TRBV1 to TRBJ1-2. TRBV1 is designated a pseudogene. The CDR3 is 15 amino acids.

This chain connects TRBV18 to TRBJ2-2; D is perhaps TRBD1 (5 bases). The CDR3 has 14 residues. V shed 3 bases and J shed 4 bases, with 9 bases lying between them. The germline gives CDR1 KGHSH, CDR2 LQKENI. The CDR3 here is CASSPQGSTGELFF. CDR3 nucleotide sequence: TGTGCCAGCTCACCCCAGGGAAGCACCGGGGAGCTGTTTTTT.

This clonotype was found many times. The chain links TRBV24-1 to TRBJ2-1; 13 bases are shared with TRBD2. Per germline, CDR1 KGHDR and CDR2 SFDVKD. The CDR3 sequence is 15 residues long. V shed 4 bases and J 13 bases; nucleotides not matched to a gene: 9. The CDR3 region is CATSDPGRTSGSQFF. For the CDR3, the DNA is TGTGCCACCAGTGACCCCGGCCGGACTAGCGGGAGTCAGTTCTTC.

This chain links TRBV4-3 with TRBJ1-2; TRBD1 aligns across 9 bases. From germline, CDR1 is LGHNA and CDR2 YSLEER. The CDR3 extends over 15 amino acids. V was pared by 2 bases and J by 8 bases, with 9 bases of the junction left unmatched. The chain's CDR3 is CASSQTLQGAGGYTF. CDR3 DNA: TGCGCCAGCAGCCAAACATTACAGGGGGCCGGAGGCTACACCTTC.

V is TRBV6-2 or TRBV6-3 and J is TRBJ1-6, with 7 bases that match TRBD1. The CDR3 spans 14 residues. V was pared by 7 bases and J by 8 bases, with 8 bases of the junction left unmatched. Germline CDR1 is MNHEY and CDR2 is SVGEGT. In nucleotides, the CDR3 is TGTGCCAGCAAGCCTACAGGGGATGATTCACCCCTCCACTTT. Translation: CASKPTGDDSPLHF.

This sequence joins TRBV20-1 and TRBJ1-1; possible D gene TRBD1, 6 bases. This CDR3 spans 13 amino acids. Trimming removed 4 bases at V and 4 bases at J, with 13 bases between. The germline V gene has CDR1 DFQATT and CDR2 SNEGSKA (reference sequence). The CDR3 bases are TGCAGTGCTACCCAGGGGCTGCGCACTGAAGCTTTCTTT. It translates to CSATQGLRTEAFF.

Note on this clonotype: A junction end diverges from the germline sequence, so it may reflect a read error. The genes are TRBV3-1 and TRBJ2-5, with TRBD1 matching 10 bases. CDR3 length: 15 amino acids. Germline-derived CDR1 and CDR2 are LGHDT and YNNKEL (reference sequence). CDR3 DNA sequence: TGTGCCACCAGCCCTAGGGACAGGGGAGCAGAGACCCAGTACTTC. Translated: CATSPRDRGAETQYF.

J is TRBJ2-6 and V is TRBV9; tentatively, D is TRBD1 (5 bases). With 0 bases removed from V and 1 base from J, the gap between germline ends came to 11 bases. This CDR3 has 17 amino acids. Germline values: CDR1 SGDLS, CDR2 YYNGEE. This CDR3 is CASSVGVRVSGANVLTF. The CDR3 nucleotides are TGTGCCAGCAGCGTAGGGGTCAGGGTATCTGGGGCCAACGTCCTGACTTTC.

This clonotype was seen a few times. The rearrangement links TRBV3-1 to TRBJ2-5; D remains ambiguous. The germline CDR1 and CDR2 sequences are LGHDT and YNNKEL (reference sequence). The V and J ends lost 4 bases and 0 bases respectively, with 9 bases between them. CDR3 size: 14 residues. The CDR3 DNA sequence: TGTGCCAGCAGCCTGCTCGGGTACCAAGAGACCCAGTACTTC. Translation gives CASSLLGYQETQYF.

This clonotype has more than one count but fewer than ten. The rearrangement uses TRBV15 and TRBJ2-1; TRBD2 aligns across 7 bases. The CDR3 consists of 15 residues. Trimming at V came to 0 bases and at J to 2 bases, leaving 1 base not matched to a gene. The germline V gene has CDR1 LNHNV and CDR2 YYDKDF (reference sequence). The CDR3 region has the DNA TGTGCCACCAGCAGAGACGGGAGGACCTACAATGAGCAGTTCTTC. It is translated as CATSRDGRTYNEQFF.

There are many counts of this clonotype. V gene TRBV29-1 combines with J gene TRBJ2-7; no reliable D call. Trimming removed 0 bases from V and 1 base from J, with 10 bases in between. CDR1 is SQVTM, CDR2 ANQGSEA, per germline. The CDR3 is made up of 14 amino acids. CDR3 in DNA: TGCAGCGTTGAAGACAGACCTGGGTCCTACGAGCAGTACTTC. Its translation is CSVEDRPGSYEQYF.

This clonotype appeared a few times. The rearrangement joins TRBV7-2 to TRBJ1-1; D is unresolved. Germline loops: CDR1 SGHTA, CDR2 FQGNSA. This CDR3 region has 15 residues. The V gene lost 5 bases and the J gene lost 11 bases, with 24 bases spanning the gap. CDR3 region: CASSPQRSTNSMAFF. CDR3 coding DNA: TGTGCCAGCAGCCCACAACGATCCACTAATTCGATGGCTTTCTTT.

This clonotype came up many times. The rearrangement joins TRBV29-1 to TRBJ2-5; tentatively, D is TRBD1 or TRBD2 (5 bases each). This CDR3 contains 12 residues. Trimming took off 7 bases at V and 5 bases at J, with 14 bases between the two ends. In germline, CDR1 is SQVTM, CDR2 ANQGSEA. The CDR3 loop is CSGGAWGETQYF. CDR3 bases: TGCAGCGGTGGAGCGTGGGGGGAGACCCAGTACTTC. Full variable domain (outside the CDR3, taken from reference TRBV29-1 and TRBJ2-5): SAVISQKPSRDICQRGTSLTIQCQVDSQVTMMFWYRQQPGQSLTLIATANQGSEATYESGFVIDKFPISRPNLTFSTLTVSNMSPEDSSIYLCSGGAWGETQYFGPGTRLLVL.

The chain joins TRBV20-1 to TRBJ2-1; 15 nucleotides agree with TRBD2. The V gene's germline CDR1 is DFQATT and CDR2 SNEGSKA (reference sequence). Trimming cost V 6 bases and J 4 bases; bases outside gene matches: 16. The CDR3 length is 19 residues. CDR3 DNA: TGCAGTGCCCATCCTTACCGGGGACTAGCGGGAGGCGTTTACAATGAGCAGTTCTTC. Amino acids: CSAHPYRGLAGGVYNEQFF.

This clonotype was counted a few times. This sequence joins TRBV28 and TRBJ1-2; perhaps TRBD1 as D (5 bases). This CDR3 region has 12 residues. Germline V gene lookup returns CDR1 MDHEN and CDR2 SYDVKM. V was pared by 7 bases and J by 4 bases, with 10 bases between. The CDR3 DNA sequence: TGTGCCAGCACGGGGCATGGCTATGGCTACACCTTC. It codes for CASTGHGYGYTF.